These 17 T cell receptor beta chains were sequenced from one sample in a study of beta chain features in type 1 diabetes. The study's findings and limits: The study found moderately but significantly shorter TCRB CDR3s in all four CD4+ subsets of Type 1 diabetes patients.

The antigens for these receptors are not known. cDNA synthesis used the whole RNA isolate, giving expressed TCRB sequences. Sequencing used immunoSEQ multiplex PCR; TCRdb keeps in-frame clones, though not all of them. There are roughly 140,000 clones in the sample; about a tenth occur only once, and 0.45% to 0.6% lies in the top ten. The specimen was central memory CD4+ T cells from blood. These receptors were obtained from a man in his thirties or forties with type 1 diabetes.

This clone was seen a handful of times. This chain connects TRBV18 to TRBJ1-1; D uncertain. CDR1 KGHSH and CDR2 LQKENI come from the germline V gene. Trimming pared 2 bases from V and 7 bases from J, leaving 11 bases between. The CDR3 is 13 amino acids. The CDR3 spells CASSPIRESEAFF. The CDR3 DNA sequence: TGTGCCAGCTCACCAATAAGAGAAAGTGAAGCTTTCTTT.

This clone occurred a few times. The chain uses TRBV28 and TRBJ2-7, with D tentatively TRBD1 (6 bases). The CDR3 consists of 15 residues. Looked up from germline, CDR1 is MDHEN and CDR2 is SYDVKM. V was trimmed by 2 bases and J by 0 bases, leaving 11 bases between them. CDR3 nucleotides: TGTGCCAGCAGTTTAGAAACAGGGATCTCCTACGAGCAGTACTTC. Amino acid sequence: CASSLETGISYEQYF. Filled out from reference TRBV28 and TRBJ2-7, the complete variable domain reads DVKVTQSSRYLVKRTGEKVFLECVQDMDHENMFWYRQDPGLGLRLIYFSYDVKMKEKGDIPEGYSVSREKKERFSLILESASTNQTSMYLCASSLETGISYEQYFGPGTRLTVT.

This clone has more than one count but fewer than ten. This CDR3 reads CSQTGGSETQYF. The CDR3 nucleotides are TGCAGCCAAACGGGGGGGTCGGAGACCCAGTACTTC. V and J are TRBV29-1 and TRBJ2-5, with 8 nucleotides matching TRBD2. Per the germline V gene, CDR1 is SQVTM and CDR2 is ANQGSEA. V shed 8 bases and J 5 bases; nucleotides not matched to a gene: 7. This CDR3 region has 12 residues.

The chain joins TRBV28 to TRBJ2-2, with 14 bases aligning to TRBD2. There are 16 residues in the CDR3. V gave up 7 bases and J gave up 6 bases; unmatched junction bases: 7. Germline V CDR1 and CDR2: MDHEN, SYDVKM. The chain's CDR3 is CASKPSTSGRAGELFF. The CDR3 DNA is TGTGCCAGCAAACCATCGACTAGCGGGAGGGCCGGGGAGCTGTTTTTT.

This clone was recorded many times. CDR3 in DNA: TGTGCCACCAGCAGAGTTCCAGCGGGAGTTGTGGAGACCCAGTACTTC. Its translation: CATSRVPAGVVETQYF. The chain carries TRBV15 and TRBJ2-5, with 8 bases matching TRBD2. V shed 1 base, J shed 5 bases, and the junction held 9 bases outside the gene matches. The CDR3 runs to 16 residues. The germline V gene encodes CDR1 LNHNV and CDR2 YYDKDF (reference sequence). The complete variable domain, with remaining parts taken from reference TRBV15 and TRBJ2-5, reads DAMVIQNPRYQVTQFGKPVTLSCSQTLNHNVMYWYQQKSSQAPKLLFHYYDKDFNNEADTPDNFQSRRPNTSFCFLDIRSPGLGDTAMYLCATSRVPAGVVETQYFGPGTRLLVL.

This clone was observed a few times. The J gene is TRBJ1-3, the V gene TRBV13; D gene ambiguous. Trimming stripped 3 bases from V and 0 bases from J, with 3 bases between. The germline gives CDR1 PRHDT, CDR2 FYEKMQ (reference sequence). This CDR3 has 13 residues. CDR3 region: CASSFNSGNTIYF. CDR3 DNA sequence: TGTGCCAGCAGCTTTAACTCTGGAAACACCATATATTTT.

The chain employs TRBV19 and TRBJ1-1; 8 nucleotides line up with TRBD1. The CDR3 spans 14 residues. The germline gives CDR1 LNHDA, CDR2 SQIVND (reference sequence). V shed 10 bases and J 5 bases; nucleotides not matched to a gene: 12. CDR3 nucleotide sequence: TGTGCCACCCTCGGACAGGGTCTGGGGACTGAAGCTTTCTTT. Protein: CATLGQGLGTEAFF.

The chain employs TRBV9 and TRBJ2-3; D call uncertain. CDR1 SGDLS and CDR2 YYNGEE come from the germline V gene. V gave up 0 bases and J gave up 4 bases, with 9 bases separating them. The CDR3 covers 14 residues. In DNA, the CDR3 is TGTGCCAGCAGCGTAGAAGAGATTTCAGATACGCAGTATTTT. Translating it yields CASSVEEISDTQYF.

A few counts support this clone. J is TRBJ1-5 and V is TRBV29-1; D uncertain. V shed 5 bases and J shed 0 bases, with 14 bases lying between them. The CDR3 is made up of 15 amino acids. The germline V gene encodes CDR1 SQVTM and CDR2 ANQGSEA. CDR3 bases: TGCAGCGTTTCCCACTCTTCGCTTAGCAATCAGCCCCAGCATTTT. Amino acid sequence: CSVSHSSLSNQPQHF.

This clone has a handful of counts. The chain has TRBV5-6 and TRBJ2-1; 12 bases match TRBD2. Trimming cost V 0 bases and J 8 bases; bases outside gene matches: 12. The length of the CDR3 is 18 residues. Germline CDR1 and CDR2: SGHDT and YYEEEE. Here the CDR3 DNA reads TGTGCCAGCAGCTTGGGGGGGACTAGCGGGTGGGGTCGCGATGAGCAGTTCTTC. This sequence encodes CASSLGGTSGWGRDEQFF.

The rearrangement links TRBV11-3 to TRBJ2-7, with 9 bases lining up with TRBD2. The ends lost 2 bases at V and 5 bases at J; junction bases unmatched: 4. The CDR3 loop spans 14 amino acids. CDR1 and CDR2 (germline): SGHNT, YENEEA. CDR3 loop: CASSLSSGSDEQYF. In DNA form, the CDR3 reads TGTGCCAGCAGCTTAAGTAGCGGGAGTGACGAGCAGTACTTC.

J is TRBJ2-5 and V is TRBV7-9; possible D gene TRBD2, 6 bases. Germline V gene lookup returns CDR1 SEHNR and CDR2 FQNEAQ (reference sequence). The CDR3 totals 10 residues. The CDR3 reads CASGRETQYF. In nucleotides, the CDR3 is TGTGCTTCTGGGAGGGAGACCCAGTACTTC.

This clone showed up just a few times. This sequence joins TRBV5-1 and TRBJ2-6, with unresolved D. V was clipped by 3 bases and J by 4 bases, with 14 bases between them. The germline V gene encodes CDR1 SGHRS and CDR2 YFSETQ. The CDR3 length is 16 residues. The CDR3 protein is CASSSIPRSGANVLTF. The CDR3 bases are TGCGCCAGCAGCTCCATCCCCAGGTCCGGGGCCAACGTCCTGACTTTC.

The rearrangement uses TRBV18 and TRBJ2-2; D is uncertain. Per the germline V gene, CDR1 is KGHSH and CDR2 is LQKENI. V was cut by 2 bases and J by 3 bases, with 10 bases left in between. The CDR3 runs 15 residues. The CDR3 loop is CASSPFGGDTGELFF. Written as DNA, the CDR3 is TGTGCCAGCTCACCATTTGGCGGCGACACCGGGGAGCTGTTTTTT.

The chain has TRBV7-2 and TRBJ2-4; TRBD1 agrees at 7 bases. J lost 7 bases, V lost 5 bases, and 8 bases had no gene match. The length of the CDR3 is 14 residues. The germline gives CDR1 SGHTA, CDR2 FQGNSA. This CDR3 is CASSQSTRGNIQYF. CDR3 sequence (DNA): TGTGCCAGCAGCCAAAGCACCAGGGGGAACATTCAGTACTTC.

The chain is built from TRBV30 and TRBJ2-3, with TRBD2 matching over 9 bases. This CDR3 comprises 14 residues. J lost 2 bases, V lost 3 bases, and 3 bases had no gene match. CDR1 is GTSNPN, CDR2 SVGIG, per germline (reference sequence). CDR3 sequence reads: CAWRTSGYTDTQYF. CDR3 DNA: TGTGCCTGGAGGACTAGCGGATACACAGATACGCAGTATTTT.

The V call is TRBV28, the J call TRBJ2-7; D unresolved. Trimming cost V 5 bases and J 5 bases, with 10 bases left between them. This CDR3 is built from 12 residues. Germline values: CDR1 MDHEN, CDR2 SYDVKM. CDR3 sequence (DNA): TGTGCCAGCAGTCCCCGCGTGGACGAGCAGTACTTC. Its translation: CASSPRVDEQYF.